This T cell receptor (beta chain) derives from a study of blood T cell repertoires in COVID-19. Clones were sequenced by immunoSEQ multiplex PCR, and TCRdb holds only the in-frame ones, with some missing. This sample has approximately 200,000 clones; 89% occur once, and the top ten carry approximately 2.5%. The length of the CDR3 is 16 residues. Looked up from germline, CDR1 is SGHVS and CDR2 is FQNEAQ. The germline V and J ends were trimmed by 5 bases and 0 bases, with 15 bases remaining between them. The chain combines TRBV7-8 with TRBJ2-3; D possibly corresponds to TRBD2 (6 bases). Sequenced: PBMCs or T cells enriched from blood (not recorded which). The sequence was collected from a woman aged 40 to 50 with acute COVID-19. The CDR3 region is CASSPQRVTSTDTQYF. The CDR3 coding sequence is TGTGCCAGCAGCCCTCAGCGGGTGACTAGCACAGATACGCAGTATTTT.